This TCR beta chain was sequenced for a study of blood T cell repertoires in COVID-19. Whole-study context: The samples span acute and convalescent COVID-19 from the United States, Italy and Spain. The cDNA or gDNA used as material had been derived from T cells, B-cell-depleted T cells, or PBMCs.

Per the study methods: Estimated nucleated cell counts came from reference gene primer amplification. Sequencing used immunoSEQ multiplex PCR; TCRdb keeps in-frame clones, though not all of them. V, J and clone size reflect that table, while D and trimming were determined from the DNA. The sample contains more than 60,000 clones, more than 70% of which appear only once. Germline CDR1 is LGHNA and CDR2 is YNFKEQ. V shed 1 base and J 4 bases; nucleotides not matched to a gene: 8. The CDR3 is 17 residues long. In this sample, this clone turned up a few times. The clonotype comes from a man between 60 and 75 years old with active or convalescent COVID-19. The sequencing input was peripheral blood. The chain employs TRBV4-2 and TRBJ2-1; 9 bases match TRBD2. DNA for the CDR3: TGTGCCAGCAGCCAAGTTGGGATGACTAGCGGTTACAATGAGCAGTTCTTC. Translation gives CASSQVGMTSGYNEQFF.